Below are 27 T cell receptor beta chains sequenced from a single sample in a study of a mutant IDH1 vaccine in newly diagnosed glioma (dated by TCRdb to 2020 to 2022). This specimen's time point label, per the study, means: week 23, last vaccination. Each vaccine dose, consisting of 300 ug of a 20-mer mutant IDH1 peptide in Montanide, was administered subcutaneously with topical imiquimod. Their recognized antigens are unknown. Preparation of the library involved the immunoSEQ multiplex PCR assay. In TCRdb, the immuneACCESS table is reduced to in-frame sequences with V and J assigned. These tables do not hold every clone; where another copy was compared, an unresolved V gene accounts for under half, and the others remain unexplained. Present in this sample are fewer than 35,000 clones, roughly 88% of which were seen just once. The ten largest clones take up about 2.3% of the sample. Here the sequenced sample was PBMCs, taken from a glioma patient whose treatment included an IDH1 peptide vaccine. These receptors were obtained from a man aged 40-49 years with glioma.

This clone appeared a few times. The chain links TRBV29-1 to TRBJ2-3; no clear D gene. V lost 4 bases to trimming and J lost 6 bases, with 14 bases between them. This CDR3 contains 13 residues. The germline gives CDR1 SQVTM, CDR2 ANQGSEA. The CDR3 nucleotides read TGCAGCGTTGCGGGTAATCCGCTGGATACGCAGTATTTT. It encodes CSVAGNPLDTQYF.

This clone was detected only once. The CDR3 nucleotides are TGTGCCAGCAGCGTAGATACTAGAGGTGAGCAGTTCTTC. Encoded protein: CASSVDTRGEQFF. The chain uses TRBV9 and TRBJ2-1, with a weak D call TRBD2 (5 bases). V was shortened by 0 bases and J by 9 bases, with 10 bases between the two germline ends. Germline lookup yields CDR1 SGDLS and CDR2 YYNGEE. The CDR3 spans 13 residues.

The chain recombines TRBV2 with TRBJ1-5; D is possibly TRBD1 (6 bases). The germline V gene has CDR1 SNHLY and CDR2 FYNNEI. Trimming took off 6 bases at V and 3 bases at J, with 12 bases between the two ends. The CDR3 is 14 amino acids. CDR3 loop: CASRADRNNQPQHF. The DNA of the CDR3 is TGTGCCAGCAGGGCCGACAGGAACAATCAGCCCCAGCATTTT.

The chain couples TRBV4-1 to TRBJ2-3; 11 bases are a match to TRBD2. Germline V CDR1 and CDR2: MGHRA, YSYEKL. The ends lost 1 base at V and 2 bases at J; junction bases unmatched: 11. The CDR3 length is 19 residues. CDR3 sequence (DNA): TGCGCCAGCAGCCAAGCCGGGCTAGCGGGGGGTCTTAACACAGATACGCAGTATTTT. Its protein is CASSQAGLAGGLNTDTQYF.

CDR3 sequence: CASSFGTSLYNEQFF. Here the CDR3 DNA reads TGTGCCAGCAGCTTCGGGACTAGTCTCTACAATGAGCAGTTCTTC. This chain uses TRBV13 with TRBJ2-1, with 8 nucleotides matching TRBD2. Losses at the gene ends were 3 bases for V and 3 bases for J; bases not matched to a gene: 4. This CDR3 comprises 15 residues. Germline V CDR1 and CDR2: PRHDT, FYEKMQ (reference sequence).

The chain combines TRBV14 with TRBJ1-2; no definite D call. V gave up 5 bases and J gave up 3 bases, with 10 bases separating them. The V gene's germline CDR1 is SGHDN and CDR2 FVKESK. The CDR3 contains 13 residues. CDR3 residues: CASSARAYYGYTF. The CDR3 region has the DNA TGTGCCAGCAGCGCCCGGGCGTACTATGGCTACACCTTC.

This clone was found a few times. The chain joins TRBV29-1 to TRBJ1-2; 8 bases align to TRBD1. The CDR3 sequence is 13 residues long. V was pared by 3 bases and J by 4 bases, with 4 bases of the junction left unmatched. Germline V gene sequence: CDR1 SQVTM, CDR2 ANQGSEA. In nucleotides, the CDR3 is TGCAGCGTTGAGGCAGGGGGCGGCTATGGCTACACCTTC. Amino acids: CSVEAGGGYGYTF.

The chain has TRBV2 and TRBJ1-5, with 9 bases aligning to TRBD1. The CDR3 has 14 residues. The V gene's germline CDR1 is SNHLY and CDR2 FYNNEI. The V gene end was trimmed by 8 bases and the J gene end by 4 bases; junction bases not matched to a gene: 6. The CDR3, as DNA: TGTGCCAGCGGGAACAGGGGGCGAAATCAGCCCCAGCATTTT. It yields the protein CASGNRGRNQPQHF.

The chain recombines TRBV6-1 with TRBJ1-4, with D possibly being TRBD1 (6 bases). CDR1 and CDR2 from the germline V gene are MNHNS and SASEGT. V was trimmed by 8 bases and J by 8 bases, leaving 18 bases between them. The CDR3 contains 14 residues. The CDR3, as DNA: TGTGCCAGCGGAGGGGGACACCTGATGGAAAAACTGTTTTTT. This encodes CASGGGHLMEKLFF.

Only one count was recorded for this clone. The gene calls are TRBV6-5 and TRBJ1-2, with D maybe TRBD1 (6 bases). CDR3 length: 14 residues. V was shortened by 4 bases and J by 6 bases, with 15 bases between the two germline ends. The germline gives CDR1 MNHEY, CDR2 SVGAGI. The chain's CDR3 is CASSSTGRSNGYTF. CDR3 DNA: TGTGCCAGCAGTTCCACAGGGAGGTCGAATGGCTACACCTTC.

The chain is built from TRBV6-1 and TRBJ1-4; 8 nucleotides agree with TRBD1. The CDR3 length is 14 residues. Germline values: CDR1 MNHNS, CDR2 SASEGT. J was trimmed by 7 bases and V by 5 bases; bases with no gene match: 6. CDR3 nucleotide sequence: TGTGCCAGCAGTTGGACAGGGCCGACTGAAAAACTGTTTTTT. Translating it yields CASSWTGPTEKLFF.

J is TRBJ1-5 and V is TRBV6-4; 8 nucleotides align to TRBD1. Germline V CDR1 and CDR2: MRHNA, SNTAGT. The trim removed 4 bases at V and 2 bases at J, leaving 4 bases unmatched. CDR3 length: 15 amino acids. The CDR3 sequence is CASSVPTGGNQPQHF. As DNA, the CDR3 is TGTGCCAGCAGTGTCCCGACAGGGGGCAATCAGCCCCAGCATTTT.

V usage is TRBV6-1 and J usage is TRBJ2-3; perhaps D is TRBD1 or TRBD2 (6 bases each). Germline-derived CDR1 and CDR2 are MNHNS and SASEGT. This CDR3 is 16 amino acids long. Deletions cut 2 bases from V and 0 bases from J, with 12 bases between. This CDR3 reads CASSERGTPSTDTQYF. The CDR3 nucleotides read TGTGCCAGCAGTGAACGGGGGACACCTAGCACAGATACGCAGTATTTT.

The chain links TRBV6-5 to TRBJ2-7; tentatively, D is TRBD1 (6 bases). Germline V gene lookup returns CDR1 MNHEY and CDR2 SVGAGI. V dropped 0 bases and J dropped 3 bases, with 9 bases sitting between them. The CDR3 is made up of 14 amino acids. In nucleotides, the CDR3 is TGTGCCAGCAGTTACTCGAGGGGGAGCTACGAGCAGTACGTC. Protein: CASSYSRGSYEQYV.

The chain is built from TRBV5-1 and TRBJ2-7; no definite D call. The CDR3 is 14 residues long. Germline CDR1 and CDR2: SGHRS and YFSETQ. The V gene lost 0 bases and the J gene lost 3 bases, with 10 bases spanning the gap. CDR3 DNA: TGCGCCAGCAGCTTGGGCGAGGTGTACTACGAGCAGTACTTC. Protein product: CASSLGEVYYEQYF. Full variable domain (remainder filled in from reference TRBV5-1 and TRBJ2-7): KAGVTQTPRYLIKTRGQQVTLSCSPISGHRSVSWYQQTPGQGLQFLFEYFSETQRNKGNFPGRFSGRQFSNSRSEMNVSTLELGDSALYLCASSLGEVYYEQYFGPGTRLTVT.

This chain uses TRBV21-1 with TRBJ1-4. TRBV21-1 represents a pseudogene. The CDR3 has 15 residues. CDR3: CASSPKNATNEKLFF. In DNA, the CDR3 is TGTGCCAGCAGCCCGAAGAATGCAACTAATGAAAAACTGTTTTTT.

The chain has TRBV6-4 and TRBJ1-1; D might be TRBD1 (6 bases). V was clipped by 0 bases and J by 4 bases, with 12 bases between them. The germline V gene encodes CDR1 MRHNA and CDR2 SNTAGT. This CDR3 region has 15 residues. In DNA form, the CDR3 reads TGTGCCAGCAGTGACTCGGGGGGCGGTGGCACTGAAGCTTTCTTT. Amino acid sequence: CASSDSGGGGTEAFF.

The chain has TRBV27 and TRBJ1-1; tentatively, D is TRBD1 (6 bases). Germline V gives CDR1 MNHEY, CDR2 SMNVEV (reference sequence). The CDR3 is 12 amino acids. The germline V and J ends were trimmed by 5 bases and 5 bases, with 9 bases remaining between them. CDR3 nucleotides: TGTGCCAGCAGTAAAGGGGGGACTGAAGCTTTCTTT. Amino acid sequence: CASSKGGTEAFF.

This sequence joins TRBV25-1 and TRBJ1-5; D gene uncertain. The V end lost 5 bases, the J end lost 0 bases, and 8 bases lay between the germline ends. Germline lookup yields CDR1 MGHDK and CDR2 SYGVNS. The length of the CDR3 is 14 residues. The CDR3 DNA is TGTGCCAGCAGTTTAATACATAGCAATCAGCCCCAGCATTTT. Its protein product is CASSLIHSNQPQHF.

This chain uses TRBV28 with TRBJ2-7; D is perhaps TRBD2 (5 bases). V lost 1 base to trimming and J lost 2 bases, with 12 bases between them. The CDR3 runs to 15 residues. Germline V lookup: CDR1 MDHEN, CDR2 SYDVKM. The CDR3 region is CASSLFPSRPYEQYF. In nucleotides, the CDR3 is TGTGCCAGCAGTTTATTCCCTAGCAGACCCTACGAGCAGTACTTC.

The CDR3 loop is CASSSGLAGGKNIQYF. The CDR3 bases are TGTGCCAGCAGCTCGGGACTAGCGGGGGGCAAAAACATTCAGTACTTC. The gene calls are TRBV7-9 and TRBJ2-4, with 15 bases that match TRBD2. CDR1 is SEHNR, CDR2 FQNEAQ, per germline (reference sequence). This CDR3 is 16 amino acids long. J gave up 3 bases and V 4 bases, and 1 base lay outside the gene matches. The entire variable domain, with the rest obtained from reference TRBV7-9 and TRBJ2-4, is as follows: DTGVSQNPRHKITKRGQNVTFRCDPISEHNRLYWYRQTLGQGPEFLTYFQNEAQLEKSRLLSDRFSAERPKGSFSTLEIQRTEQGDSAMYLCASSSGLAGGKNIQYFGAGTRLSVL.

The count of this clone is one. This chain connects TRBV4-2 to TRBJ2-7; 10 nucleotides line up with TRBD2. CDR3 length: 17 residues. Germline V gives CDR1 LGHNA, CDR2 YNFKEQ. Germline trimming cut 5 bases from V and 4 bases from J; bases unmatched to any gene: 14. CDR3 in amino acids: CASSSVERTSGGYEQYF. The DNA of the CDR3 is TGTGCCAGCAGCTCCGTCGAGCGGACTAGCGGAGGGTACGAGCAGTACTTC.

The chain's CDR3 is CATSTRQGGEKLFF. CDR3 nucleotides: TGTGCCACCAGCACCAGACAGGGTGGTGAAAAACTGTTTTTT. The chain links TRBV15 to TRBJ1-4, with TRBD1 matching over 7 bases. With 4 bases clipped from V and 7 bases from J, the junction kept 6 bases outside the gene matches. The CDR3 contains 14 residues. CDR1 LNHNV and CDR2 YYDKDF come from the germline V gene (reference sequence). Together with reference TRBV15 and TRBJ1-4, the CDR3 gives the full variable domain: DAMVIQNPRYQVTQFGKPVTLSCSQTLNHNVMYWYQQKSSQAPKLLFHYYDKDFNNEADTPDNFQSRRPNTSFCFLDIRSPGLGDTAMYLCATSTRQGGEKLFFGSGTQLSVL.

The chain recombines TRBV9 with TRBJ2-5; 7 positions agree with TRBD1. J lost 4 bases, V lost 4 bases, and 7 bases had no gene match. Germline V CDR1 and CDR2: SGDLS, YYNGEE. The CDR3 length is 14 residues. CDR3 amino acids: CASSSHPGGETQYF. In nucleotides, the CDR3 is TGTGCCAGCAGCTCTCACCCAGGGGGAGAGACCCAGTACTTC.

The gene calls are TRBV5-6 and TRBJ2-3, with D tentatively TRBD1 (5 bases). CDR1 is SGHDT, CDR2 YYEEEE, per germline. Trimming removed 0 bases from V and 2 bases from J, with 13 bases in between. This CDR3 has 16 amino acids. CDR3 DNA sequence: TGTGCCAGCAGCTTGGTGGACACAAAACCCACAGATACGCAGTATTTT. It yields the protein CASSLVDTKPTDTQYF.

The CDR3, as DNA: TGTGCCAGCAGTTCCCTCAGGGATATGGGGGGCTACACCTTC. Translated, it gives CASSSLRDMGGYTF. The J gene is TRBJ1-2, the V gene TRBV27; D is perhaps TRBD1 (5 bases). The CDR3 is 14 residues long. Germline V CDR1 and CDR2: MNHEY, SMNVEV (reference sequence). Trimming removed 4 bases at V and 8 bases at J, with 17 bases between.

This sequence joins TRBV7-2 and TRBJ1-2; a weak D match, TRBD1 (5 bases). Germline CDR1 reads SGHTA; CDR2 reads FQGNSA. The length of the CDR3 is 14 residues. The V gene lost 4 bases and the J gene lost 5 bases, with 14 bases spanning the gap. CDR3 in amino acids: CASSWDGTFYGYTF. CDR3 bases: TGTGCCAGCAGCTGGGACGGGACTTTTTATGGCTACACCTTC. Looking up the rest from reference TRBV7-2 and TRBJ1-2 gives the full variable domain: GAGVSQSPSNKVTEKGKDVELRCDPISGHTALYWYRQSLGQGLEFLIYFQGNSAPDKSGLPSDRFSAERTGGSVSTLTIQRTQQEDSAVYLCASSWDGTFYGYTFGSGTRLTVV.